This T cell receptor (beta chain) originates from a study of blood T cells in healthy people across ages. Sample-barcoded 5' priming and a J-beta primer mix drove a second PCR of 7 to 11 cycles. Every sample gave at least 3 million paired-end reads containing CDR3. Each CDR3 protein gets one entry after TCRdb re-called the 5' RACE reads with MiXCR. The table records over 1,500,000 distinct CDR3 sequences, just under 50% of them present only once. The CDR3 is 12 amino acids. Trimming at V came to 6 bases and at J to 5 bases, leaving 6 bases not matched to a gene. Germline V gene sequence: CDR1 DFQATT, CDR2 SNEGSKA (reference sequence).

The sample comprised blood. This chain connects TRBV20-1 to TRBJ2-5; 7 bases map to TRBD2. The TCR was taken from a woman between 40 and 50 years old in good health. DNA for the CDR3: TGCAGTGCCCACGGACTAGGGGAGACCCAGTACTTC. Amino acids: CSAHGLGETQYF.